This T cell receptor beta chain was identified in a study of blood T cell repertoires in COVID-19. About the study: Samples of COVID-19 (acute and convalescent) were obtained from the United States, Italy and Spain. T cells, B-cell-depleted T cells, or PBMCs provided the cDNA or gDNA that served as material.

In the authors' workflow: Counts of nucleated cells, estimated from reference gene primer amplification, were obtained. Sequenced by immunoSEQ multiplex PCR; TCRdb stores in-frame clones only, minus some. That table furnishes V, J and clone size, whereas the DNA furnished D and trimming. This sample has about 80,000 clones, with 82% found just once. The germline gives CDR1 KGHSH, CDR2 LQKENI. After removal of 3 bases from V and 7 bases from J, the junction contained 6 bases not matched to a gene. The length of the CDR3 is 14 residues. The material sequenced was peripheral blood. The source of this sequence is a man in his sixties with acute or convalescent COVID-19. The chain couples TRBV18 to TRBJ2-7, with 10 bases matching TRBD1. The CDR3, as DNA: TGTGCCAGCTCACCGGGGGGACAGGGGTCGGAGCAGTACTTC. This codes for CASSPGGQGSEQYF.